This entry is about one TCR beta chain. This specimen belongs to a study of memory CD4+ T cells and cytomegalovirus serostatus. The sort gate was single viable CD3+CD4+CD8-CD45RO+ cells for memory CD4+ T cells. Produced via immunoSEQ multiplex PCR; TCRdb's table is partial and in-frame only. The table records about 48,000 clones, roughly 78% of them present only once. The CDR3 spans 15 residues. In germline, CDR1 is MGHDK, CDR2 SYGVNS. V was shortened by 3 bases and J by 5 bases, with 16 bases between the two germline ends. The sample was memory CD4+ T cells from blood. This clonotype was sampled from an adult in good health and CMV-seronegative. The V and J genes are TRBV25-1 and TRBJ2-5; maybe TRBD2 (5 bases). DNA of the CDR3: TGTGCCAGCAGTGACCATCGGGGAGTAGGTGAGACCCAGTACTTC. This translates into CASSDHRGVGETQYF.